This T cell receptor beta chain was observed in a study of tumor-infiltrating lymphocytes in primary liver carcinoma. Constant-region priming of approximately 500 ng total RNA yielded TCR beta cDNA. ARM-PCR, slightly modified, supplied the TCR beta libraries through three nested multiplex PCR rounds. The opening two PCR rounds, around 11 cycles each, paired TRBV1-TRBV30 forward primers with a C-beta reverse primer. TCRdb redid the calling of the multiplex PCR reads with MiXCR, one entry per CDR3 protein. The table lists approximately 300,000 distinct CDR3 sequences, more than 55% of them singletons. The CDR3 is made up of 13 amino acids. Germline CDR1 and CDR2: GTSNPN and SVGIG (reference sequence). Concerning this clonotype itself: Its antigen is unidentified. Its ends do not fully match the called genes, so a read error is possible.

Out of unsorted whole blood came the blood RNA, and germline DNA was extracted as well. Study-level results: Tumors and blood were compared for top-250-clone fraction, and tumors had the significantly higher value (p = 0.039).

The clonotype was recovered from a man aged 40-50 years with primary liver carcinoma and hepatitis B virus infection. The source material was peripheral blood. V and J are TRBV30 and TRBJ1-3; no clear D gene. CDR3 nucleotides: TGTGCATGGAGTGTAAATGACCGAAACACCATATATTTT. Its protein product is CAWSVNDRNTIYF.